The 12 T cell receptor beta chains presented below share a single source sample, sequenced in a study of T cells in Graves' hyperthyroidism and ophthalmopathy. RNA transcripts provided the source from which TCR beta CDR3 regions were amplified. HTBI primers were employed in a first-round RT-PCR of the TCR CDR3. TCRdb ran MiXCR on the multiplex PCR reads and lists one entry per CDR3 protein. In the table there are 300,000 to 350,000 distinct CDR3 sequences, around 20% of which are singletons. The specimen was blood. The source is a woman aged 50 to 60 with Graves' hyperthyroidism.

In its sample, this clonotype was seen many times. The V and J genes are TRBV27 and TRBJ1-2, with D perhaps TRBD1 (6 bases). Germline V gives CDR1 MNHEY, CDR2 SMNVEV (reference sequence). Trimming left V 0 bases short and J 8 bases short, with 16 bases between. This CDR3 is 15 amino acids long. CDR3 protein: CASSLSLSAGVGYTF. The CDR3 region has the DNA TGTGCCAGCAGTTTATCGCTGTCGGCAGGGGTAGGCTACACCTTC.

This clonotype has at least ten counts. J is TRBJ1-1 and V is TRBV29-1; D is ambiguous. The V and J ends lost 4 bases and 4 bases respectively, with 13 bases between them. Germline V gene data show CDR1 as SQVTM and CDR2 as ANQGSEA. The CDR3 spans 13 residues. For the CDR3, the DNA is TGCAGCGTTGTTCCGGCGGGAGGCACTGAAGCTTTCTTT. It specifies CSVVPAGGTEAFF.

This clonotype came up many times. The chain carries TRBV6-2 or TRBV6-3 and TRBJ2-1, with 9 bases fitting TRBD1. Germline lookup yields CDR1 MNHEY and CDR2 SVGEGT. The CDR3 has 15 amino acids. V was clipped by 6 bases and J by 4 bases; unmatched bases: 7. The CDR3 coding sequence is TGTGCCAGCAGCCACGACAGGGGGAGGTACAATGAGCAGTTCTTC. Translating it yields CASSHDRGRYNEQFF.

At least ten counts were recorded for this clonotype. The rearrangement uses TRBV2 and TRBJ2-3; TRBD2 aligns across 8 bases. J was trimmed by 9 bases and V by 2 bases; bases with no gene match: 7. The CDR3 spans 14 residues. Germline CDR1 reads SNHLY; CDR2 reads FYNNEI. CDR3 region: CASSELAGGETQYF. In DNA form, the CDR3 reads TGTGCCAGCAGTGAATTGGCGGGGGGTGAAACGCAGTATTTT.

Only a few counts were recorded for this clonotype. This chain uses TRBV27 with TRBJ2-7; a weak D match, TRBD2 (5 bases). Trimming left V 6 bases short and J 4 bases short, with 13 bases between. CDR3 length equals 13 residues. The germline V gene has CDR1 MNHEY and CDR2 SMNVEV (reference sequence). The CDR3 loop is CASSAGVGYEQYF. CDR3 nucleotides: TGTGCCAGCAGCGCCGGGGTGGGGTACGAGCAGTACTTC.

The V and J genes are TRBV7-2 and TRBJ2-7; D call uncertain. Germline V lookup: CDR1 SGHTA, CDR2 FQGNSA. This CDR3 has 15 residues. The V end was cut by 4 bases, the J end by 4 bases, with 17 bases between. The CDR3 region is CASSSSSVARYEQYF. The CDR3 DNA follows: TGTGCCAGCAGCTCCTCAAGCGTGGCCAGGTACGAGCAGTACTTC.

This clonotype was counted a few times. The rearrangement uses TRBV10-1 and TRBJ1-1; no firm D call. The length of the CDR3 is 13 residues. CDR1 and CDR2 (germline): WNHNN, SYGVQD (reference sequence). Between the trimmed V and J ends, which lost 5 bases and 1 base, there was a span of 8 bases. CDR3 DNA sequence: TGCGCCAGCAGTCGTAACTCGAACACTGAAGCTTTCTTT. It is translated as CASSRNSNTEAFF.

This clonotype was seen ten or more times. V usage is TRBV20-1 and J usage is TRBJ1-5, with no clear D. Trimming took off 1 base at V and 4 bases at J, with 11 bases between the two ends. The CDR3 contains 14 residues. Germline assignment: CDR1 DFQATT and CDR2 SNEGSKA (reference sequence). CDR3 region: CSARVGQFNQPQHF. For the CDR3, the DNA is TGCAGTGCTAGAGTAGGGCAATTTAATCAGCCCCAGCATTTT.

This clonotype has at least ten counts. The V call is TRBV12-3 or TRBV12-4, the J call TRBJ2-2; TRBD1 is a possible D gene (6 bases). CDR3 length: 14 amino acids. Trimming shortened V by 2 bases and J by 4 bases, and 8 bases separated the two germline ends. The CDR3 sequence: CASSLQGSTGELFF. The CDR3 nucleotides are TGTGCCAGCAGTTTACAGGGGAGCACCGGGGAGCTGTTTTTT.

V is TRBV28 and J is TRBJ1-1; D is undetermined. Germline V gene lookup returns CDR1 MDHEN and CDR2 SYDVKM. This CDR3 has 13 amino acids. The V gene lost 6 bases and the J gene lost 4 bases, with 12 bases spanning the gap. CDR3 in amino acids: CASSLGRTTEAFF. The CDR3 bases are TGTGCCAGCAGCCTCGGTCGGACCACTGAAGCTTTCTTT.

There are many counts of this clonotype. The rearrangement links TRBV27 to TRBJ2-1, with D perhaps assigned TRBD1 or TRBD2 (6 bases each). Germline CDR1 is MNHEY and CDR2 is SMNVEV (reference sequence). Trimming shortened V by 2 bases and J by 11 bases, and 22 bases separated the two germline ends. The CDR3 is 16 amino acids. The chain's CDR3 is CASSLRGRAGFGKQFF. DNA for the CDR3: TGTGCCAGCAGTTTACGGGGGCGAGCAGGTTTTGGTAAGCAGTTCTTC.

This clonotype was seen at least ten times. This chain joins TRBV29-1 and TRBJ2-5; 11 bases map to TRBD2. V was pared by 3 bases and J by 5 bases, with 5 bases of the junction left unmatched. This CDR3 contains 14 residues. Germline V gene sequence: CDR1 SQVTM, CDR2 ANQGSEA. CDR3 loop: CSVDLAGGVETQYF. The CDR3 bases are TGCAGCGTTGATTTAGCGGGGGGGGTGGAGACCCAGTACTTC. The variable domain in full, with the rest retrieved from reference TRBV29-1 and TRBJ2-5, is SAVISQKPSRDICQRGTSLTIQCQVDSQVTMMFWYRQQPGQSLTLIATANQGSEATYESGFVIDKFPISRPNLTFSTLTVSNMSPEDSSIYLCSVDLAGGVETQYFGPGTRLLVL.